A single sample is the source of the 29 T cell receptor beta chains below, sequenced in a study of blood T cell repertoires in COVID-19 (dated by TCRdb to 2019 to 2021). Library preparation employed the immunoSEQ multiplex PCR assay. TCRdb re-hosts the immuneACCESS table, in-frame sequences only. Its copies lack some clones; in the studies checked, an unresolved V gene accounts for under half of them, and the cause for the rest is not known. Present in this sample are about 390,000 clones, approximately 89% of which were seen just once. The top ten constitute roughly 2% of the sample. Sequenced: peripheral blood. The receptors here all came from a woman aged 55-69 years with COVID-19, enrolled during active disease.

This clone was detected only once. The chain recombines TRBV12-2 with TRBJ1-1. TRBV12-2 is reported as a pseudogene. This CDR3 is 18 amino acids long. In DNA form, the CDR3 reads TGTGCAAGTCGCTTATCTGGCGTAAGCGGGCTTACCGGGACTGAAGCTTTCTTT. Translating gives CASRLSGVSGLTGTEAFF.

The rearrangement joins TRBV7-6 to TRBJ2-1, with 10 bases identical to TRBD1. With 4 bases clipped from V and 5 bases from J, the junction kept 8 bases outside the gene matches. The germline gives CDR1 SGHVS, CDR2 FNYEAQ. The CDR3 loop spans 16 amino acids. CDR3 residues: CASSSKTGGTHNEQFF. CDR3 nucleotide sequence: TGTGCCAGCAGCTCCAAGACAGGGGGCACCCACAATGAGCAGTTCTTC.

The V gene is TRBV5-1, the J gene TRBJ2-5; D is unresolved. This CDR3 is 12 amino acids long. Germline V gene sequence: CDR1 SGHRS, CDR2 YFSETQ. V lost 0 bases to trimming and J lost 3 bases, with 3 bases between them. CDR3 sequence: CASSLGKETQYF. The CDR3 bases are TGCGCCAGCAGCTTGGGTAAAGAGACCCAGTACTTC.

The chain is built from TRBV30 and TRBJ1-6; tentative D call: TRBD1 (5 bases). The CDR3 is 12 amino acids. Germline CDR1 and CDR2: GTSNPN and SVGIG (reference sequence). Trimming stripped 4 bases from V and 10 bases from J, with 11 bases between. This CDR3 reads CAWKGAESPLHF. The CDR3 DNA is TGTGCCTGGAAAGGGGCGGAATCACCCCTCCACTTT.

The J gene is TRBJ1-2, the V gene TRBV7-6; 8 bases line up with TRBD1. The CDR3 runs to 16 residues. CDR1 and CDR2 from the germline V gene are SGHVS and FNYEAQ. Losses at the gene ends were 2 bases for V and 7 bases for J; bases not matched to a gene: 12. The CDR3 bases are TGTGCCAGCAGCTTATTACGTGACGGACAGGGAGGTGGCTACACCTTC. Protein sequence: CASSLLRDGQGGGYTF.

V and J are TRBV7-9 and TRBJ2-5; 8 nucleotides agree with TRBD1. The CDR3 contains 15 residues. With 5 bases clipped from V and 1 base from J, the junction kept 6 bases outside the gene matches. Germline values: CDR1 SEHNR, CDR2 FQNEAQ (reference sequence). CDR3 region: CASSTRQGPQETQYF. CDR3 coding DNA: TGTGCCAGCAGCACTCGACAGGGGCCCCAAGAGACCCAGTACTTC.

This clone was seen more than once but under ten times. The V gene is TRBV6-6, the J gene TRBJ1-2, with TRBD1 matching over 9 bases. The CDR3 consists of 12 residues. Germline-derived CDR1 and CDR2 are MNHNY and SVGAGI (reference sequence). V trimming: 5 bases; J trimming: 8 bases; junction bases outside the gene matches: 3. CDR3 bases: TGTGCCAGCAGTCAGACAGGGGGAGGCTACACCTTC. This encodes CASSQTGGGYTF.

The sample holds a few counts of this clone. J is TRBJ1-3 and V is TRBV6-6; TRBD1 agrees at 7 bases. Unmatched junction bases numbered 11, after V lost 5 bases and J lost 7 bases. Germline assignment: CDR1 MNHNY and CDR2 SVGAGI (reference sequence). The CDR3 extends over 15 amino acids. CDR3 in DNA: TGTGCCAGCAGTCCGACAGGGAAGGCGGGTAACACCATATATTTT. It translates to CASSPTGKAGNTIYF.

V is TRBV5-1 and J is TRBJ2-7; TRBD1 matches at 7 bases. The CDR3 runs to 14 residues. The germline gives CDR1 SGHRS, CDR2 YFSETQ. Germline trimming cut 3 bases from V and 0 bases from J; bases unmatched to any gene: 3. The DNA for the CDR3 is TGCGCCAGCAGCTCTGGGACAGACTCCTACGAGCAGTACTTC. The encoded protein is CASSSGTDSYEQYF.

This rearrangement joins TRBV5-6 to TRBJ1-6, with 7 positions matching TRBD1. The CDR3 extends over 15 amino acids. V shed 0 bases and J 6 bases; nucleotides not matched to a gene: 3. From germline, CDR1 is SGHDT and CDR2 YYEEEE. CDR3 in amino acids: CASSLGSGGNSPLHF. The CDR3 DNA is TGTGCCAGCAGCTTGGGCTCAGGGGGTAATTCACCCCTCCACTTT.

The chain couples TRBV25-1 to TRBJ1-2, with TRBD1 matching over 9 bases. This CDR3 contains 14 residues. J lost 6 bases, V lost 5 bases, and 7 bases had no gene match. Looked up from germline, CDR1 is MGHDK and CDR2 is SYGVNS. CDR3 DNA: TGTGCCAGCAGTACAGGGGGCATTTTCCATGGCTACACCTTC. Translated, it gives CASSTGGIFHGYTF.

Concerning this clone itself: The same CDR3 is also encoded by other DNA sequences in this sample. This rearrangement joins TRBV5-1 to TRBJ1-1; D is ambiguous. The V and J ends lost 4 bases and 0 bases respectively, with 7 bases between them. CDR1 is SGHRS, CDR2 YFSETQ, per germline. This CDR3 has 13 amino acids. The CDR3 DNA reads as TGCGCCAGCAGCCTATCCATGAACACTGAAGCTTTCTTT. This translates into CASSLSMNTEAFF.

The chain joins TRBV5-1 to TRBJ1-3; 7 nucleotides match TRBD1. The ends lost 3 bases at V and 7 bases at J; junction bases unmatched: 13. CDR1 and CDR2 (germline): SGHRS, YFSETQ. The CDR3 extends over 16 amino acids. The CDR3 protein is CASSSGRTGRTNTIYF. CDR3 nucleotide sequence: TGCGCCAGCAGCTCCGGACGGACAGGCAGAACGAACACCATATATTTT. The whole variable domain, remainder taken from reference TRBV5-1 and TRBJ1-3, is KAGVTQTPRYLIKTRGQQVTLSCSPISGHRSVSWYQQTPGQGLQFLFEYFSETQRNKGNFPGRFSGRQFSNSRSEMNVSTLELGDSALYLCASSSGRTGRTNTIYFGEGSWLTVV.

This clone appeared once. This chain connects TRBV19 to TRBJ1-1; no firm D call. V shed 2 bases and J shed 0 bases, with 10 bases lying between them. CDR3 length equals 15 residues. Looked up from germline, CDR1 is LNHDA and CDR2 is SQIVND (reference sequence). The CDR3: CASSISHPMNTEAFF. CDR3 nucleotide sequence: TGTGCCAGTAGTATATCCCACCCTATGAACACTGAAGCTTTCTTT.

The rearrangement joins TRBV6-5 to TRBJ1-2, with 9 bases that match TRBD1. Germline CDR1 reads MNHEY; CDR2 reads SVGAGI. J lost 8 bases, V lost 4 bases, and 8 bases had no gene match. This CDR3 is built from 14 residues. The CDR3 DNA sequence: TGTGCCAGCAGTTCCGGGACAGGGTGGGGCGGCTACACCTTC. Translated: CASSSGTGWGGYTF.

The V call is TRBV4-2, the J call TRBJ2-5; TRBD1 is a possible D gene (5 bases). CDR3 length: 15 residues. Germline-derived CDR1 and CDR2 are LGHNA and YNFKEQ. V gave up 0 bases and J gave up 1 base, with 9 bases separating them. DNA of the CDR3: TGTGCCAGCAGCCAAGAGGACATCTCCCAAGAGACCCAGTACTTC. The encoded protein is CASSQEDISQETQYF.

The CDR3 DNA reads as TGTGCCAGCAGTGAACTTCAGGGATATCAGCCCCAGCATTTT. Amino acid sequence: CASSELQGYQPQHF. This rearrangement joins TRBV27 to TRBJ1-5, with TRBD1 as a possible D gene (5 bases). Looked up from germline, CDR1 is MNHEY and CDR2 is SMNVEV (reference sequence). With 5 bases removed from V and 5 bases from J, the gap between germline ends came to 13 bases. CDR3 length: 14 amino acids.

CDR3 nucleotide sequence: TGTGCCAGCAGCTTCTGGGGCATTAACTATGGCTACACCTTC. Encoded protein: CASSFWGINYGYTF. V gene TRBV5-6 combines with J gene TRBJ1-2; possible D gene TRBD1, 5 bases. The germline V gene encodes CDR1 SGHDT and CDR2 YYEEEE. This CDR3 is 14 amino acids long. Trimming took 2 bases from V and 1 from J, leaving 9 bases between them.

J is TRBJ1-3 and V is TRBV7-3; D might be TRBD1 (6 bases). Germline V gene sequence: CDR1 SGHTA, CDR2 FQGTGA. The CDR3 covers 15 residues. V gave up 4 bases and J gave up 0 bases, with 10 bases separating them. The CDR3 region is CASSSTGSSGNTIYF. Written as DNA, the CDR3 is TGTGCCAGCAGCTCGACAGGTAGCTCTGGAAACACCATATATTTT. Combining the CDR3 with reference TRBV7-3 and TRBJ1-3 gives the whole variable domain GAGVSQTPSNKVTEKGKYVELRCDPISGHTALYWYRQSLGQGPEFLIYFQGTGAADDSGLPNDRFFAVRPEGSVSTLKIQRTERGDSAVYLCASSSTGSSGNTIYFGEGSWLTVV.

The chain carries TRBV27 and TRBJ1-2; no clear D. The CDR3 has 15 amino acids. Germline CDR1 MNHEY, CDR2 SMNVEV (reference sequence). V was pared by 4 bases and J by 4 bases, with 16 bases between. CDR3 protein: CASSSTVRLAYGYTF. DNA of the CDR3: TGTGCCAGCAGTTCAACGGTTCGACTCGCCTATGGCTACACCTTC.

The chain is built from TRBV28 and TRBJ2-1; D might be TRBD2 (6 bases). The CDR3 runs 16 residues. CDR1 is MDHEN, CDR2 SYDVKM, per germline. Trimming stripped 2 bases from V and 4 bases from J, with 15 bases between. CDR3 sequence (DNA): TGTGCCAGCAGTTTAATTGGGCGGGGACGGTACAATGAGCAGTTCTTC. Protein product: CASSLIGRGRYNEQFF.

This chain uses TRBV11-2 with TRBJ1-2; TRBD1 is a possible D gene (6 bases). In germline, CDR1 is SGHAT, CDR2 FQNNGV. Trimming removed 0 bases from V and 2 bases from J, with 13 bases in between. This CDR3 has 16 residues. The CDR3 DNA is TGTGCCAGCAGCTTAGAGCACGGGGGGCGAAACTATGGCTACACCTTC. Residues: CASSLEHGGRNYGYTF.

This chain joins TRBV19 and TRBJ1-5, with a possible D match to TRBD1 (6 bases). The CDR3 loop spans 16 amino acids. Deletions cut 5 bases from V and 6 bases from J, with 20 bases between. The germline V gene has CDR1 LNHDA and CDR2 SQIVND (reference sequence). The DNA of the CDR3 is TGTGCCAGTAGTCATAGCTGGGGGCAAGGAGGTCAGCCCCAGCATTTT. Its translation: CASSHSWGQGGQPQHF.

This clone has a single count. The chain combines TRBV5-5 with TRBJ1-2, with D perhaps matching TRBD1 (6 bases). The V and J ends lost 3 bases and 4 bases respectively, with 16 bases between them. Per germline, CDR1 SGHKS and CDR2 YYEKEE (reference sequence). The CDR3 length is 15 residues. CDR3 residues: CASSSIRQALYGYTF. The CDR3 DNA reads TGTGCCAGCAGCTCGATCCGACAGGCCCTCTATGGCTACACCTTC. The variable domain in full, completed from reference TRBV5-5 and TRBJ1-2, reads DAGVTQSPTHLIKTRGQQVTLRCSPISGHKSVSWYQQVLGQGPQFIFQYYEKEERGRGNFPDRFSARQFPNYSSELNVNALLLGDSALYLCASSSIRQALYGYTFGSGTRLTVV.

This chain connects TRBV3-1 (or the pseudogene TRBV3-2) to TRBJ2-1; maybe TRBD2 (6 bases). CDR3 length: 16 residues. Deletions cut 0 bases from V and 7 bases from J, with 16 bases between. The germline gives CDR1 LGHDT, CDR2 YNNKEL (reference sequence). The CDR3 bases are TGTGCCAGCAGCCAAGATAGGCCCGGGGGAGGAAATGAGCAGTTCTTC. Protein sequence: CASSQDRPGGGNEQFF.

V usage is TRBV19 and J usage is TRBJ2-7, with 8 bases matching TRBD1. J lost 2 bases, V lost 6 bases, and 15 bases had no gene match. CDR1 is LNHDA and CDR2 is SQIVND in the germline V gene (reference sequence). CDR3 length: 17 amino acids. The DNA of the CDR3 is TGTGCCAGTAGCCCCGGACAGGGTTCCATTAGGACCTACGAGCAGTACTTC. The encoded protein is CASSPGQGSIRTYEQYF.

The genes are TRBV5-5 and TRBJ1-3; no definite D call. V lost 1 base and J 0 bases, leaving 17 bases between the germline ends. The V gene's germline CDR1 is SGHKS and CDR2 YYEKEE (reference sequence). The CDR3 consists of 18 residues. CDR3 sequence reads: CASSLSSMRRNSGNTIYF. CDR3 coding DNA: TGTGCCAGCAGCTTGTCATCCATGCGGCGGAACTCTGGAAACACCATATATTTT.

The V call is TRBV18, the J call TRBJ2-7; 13 bases match TRBD2. The V segment lost 8 bases and the J segment 0 bases; nucleotides outside the gene matches: 7. Germline values: CDR1 KGHSH, CDR2 LQKENI. The CDR3 sequence is 16 residues long. CDR3 DNA: TGTGCCAGCCGAAGGACTAGCGGGGGATTCTCCTACGAGCAGTACTTC. Its protein product is CASRRTSGGFSYEQYF. The full variable domain, completed using reference TRBV18 and TRBJ2-7, is NAGVMQNPRHLVRRRGQEARLRCSPMKGHSHVYWYRQLPEEGLKFMVYLQKENIIDESGMPKERFSAEFPKEGPSILRIQQVVRGDSAAYFCASRRTSGGFSYEQYFGPGTRLTVT.

This clone has only one observation. The V gene is TRBV5-5, the J gene TRBJ1-2; a weak D match, TRBD1 (6 bases). V lost 4 bases to trimming and J lost 5 bases, with 18 bases between them. The germline CDR1 and CDR2 sequences are SGHKS and YYEKEE (reference sequence). This CDR3 has 15 residues. CDR3 region: CASSERYIGTYGYTF. As DNA, the CDR3 is TGTGCCAGCAGCGAAAGATATATAGGGACATATGGCTACACCTTC.